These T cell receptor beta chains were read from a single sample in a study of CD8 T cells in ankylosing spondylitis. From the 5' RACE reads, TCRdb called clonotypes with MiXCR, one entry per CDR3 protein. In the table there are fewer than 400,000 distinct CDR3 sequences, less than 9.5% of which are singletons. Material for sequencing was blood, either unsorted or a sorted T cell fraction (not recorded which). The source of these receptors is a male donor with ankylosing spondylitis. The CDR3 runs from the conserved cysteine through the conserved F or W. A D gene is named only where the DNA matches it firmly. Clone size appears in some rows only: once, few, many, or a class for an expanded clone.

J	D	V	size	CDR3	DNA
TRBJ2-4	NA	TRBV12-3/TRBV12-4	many	CASSLMFAVQYF	TGTGCCAGCAGTTTAATGTTCGCTGTTCAGTACTTC
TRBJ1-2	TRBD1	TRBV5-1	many	CASRNGTGWLHGYTF	TGCGCCAGCAGAAATGGGACAGGGTGGCTCCATGGCTACACCTTC
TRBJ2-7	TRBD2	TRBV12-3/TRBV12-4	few	CASSESGRSSYEQYF	TGTGCCAGCAGTGAGAGCGGGAGGAGCTCCTACGAGCAGTACTTC
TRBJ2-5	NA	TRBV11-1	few	CASSSARVVWETQYF	TGTGCCAGCAGCTCCGCCAGGGTAGTCTGGGAGACCCAGTACTTC
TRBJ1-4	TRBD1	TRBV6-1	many	CASRKQGPGEKLFF	TGTGCCAGCAGGAAACAGGGGCCGGGTGAAAAACTGTTTTTT
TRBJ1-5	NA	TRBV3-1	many	CASSQGSPGVGQPQHF	TGTGCCAGCAGCCAAGGCAGTCCGGGGGTGGGTCAGCCCCAGCATTTT
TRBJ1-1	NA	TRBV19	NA	CASSIREGEGFTEAFF	TGTGCCAGTAGTATCAGGGAGGGAGAGGGGTTCACTGAAGCTTTCTTT
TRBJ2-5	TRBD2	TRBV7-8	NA	CASSLLAGEPYETQYF	TGTGCCAGCAGCTTACTAGCGGGAGAGCCGTATGAGACCCAGTACTTC
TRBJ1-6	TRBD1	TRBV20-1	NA	CSARVPGTDNSPLHF	TGCAGTGCTAGAGTCCCCGGGACAGATAATTCACCCCTCCACTTT
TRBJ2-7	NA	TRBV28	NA	CASRTGPPYEQYF	TGTGCCAGCAGAACGGGACCGCCCTACGAGCAGTACTTC
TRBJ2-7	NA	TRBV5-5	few	CASSLGGSWIYEQYF	TGTGCCAGCAGCTTGGGAGGGAGCTGGATCTACGAGCAGTACTTC
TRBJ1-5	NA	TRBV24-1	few	CATSEDTTLNQPQHF	TGTGCCACCAGTGAAGACACTACCCTCAATCAGCCCCAGCATTTT
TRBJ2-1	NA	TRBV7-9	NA	CASSLGGEGPYNEQFF	TGTGCCAGCAGCTTAGGTGGCGAGGGGCCATACAATGAGCAGTTCTTC
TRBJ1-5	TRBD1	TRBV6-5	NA	CASSSPLRGQVRNQPQHF	TGTGCCAGCAGTTCGCCGCTTCGGGGACAGGTTCGCAATCAGCCCCAGCATTTT
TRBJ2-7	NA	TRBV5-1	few	CASSWEASHEQYF	TGCGCCAGCAGCTGGGAGGCCAGCCACGAGCAGTACTTC